The TCR beta chain described here comes from a study of blood T cell repertoires in COVID-19. V shed 1 base, J shed 0 bases, and the junction held 8 bases outside the gene matches. Looked up from germline, CDR1 is SGDLS and CDR2 is YYNGEE. The CDR3 is 18 residues long. How the authors handled the data: Reference gene primer amplification in the assay estimated nucleated cell counts. Sequencing was performed with immunoSEQ multiplex PCR; in TCRdb, only in-frame clones are kept and a portion is missing. That table supplies the V and J calls and clone size; D and trimming were determined from the DNA. Of 60,000 to 85,000 clones in the sample, approximately 80% were seen once.

Sample: peripheral blood. The chain couples TRBV9 to TRBJ2-7; 12 nucleotides agree with TRBD2. The TCR was taken from a human donor in a cohort sampled during active COVID-19. The CDR3 loop is CASSVRTSGVISSYEQYF. The DNA of the CDR3 is TGTGCCAGCAGCGTACGGACTAGCGGGGTGATCAGCTCCTACGAGCAGTACTTC. Full variable domain (rest looked up from reference TRBV9 and TRBJ2-7): DSGVTQTPKHLITATGQRVTLRCSPRSGDLSVYWYQQSLDQGLQFLIQYYNGEERAKGNILERFSAQQFPDLHSELNLSSLELGDSALYFCASSVRTSGVISSYEQYFGPGTRLTVT.